This entry is about one TCR beta chain. This clonotype was recorded at least ten times. What antigen it recognizes has not been identified. No much larger clone exists at a distance of one base, and base qualities are not known. The data originate from a study of human T cells and chemical hapten exposure (dated by TCRdb to the early 2020s). Concerning the study at large: Libraries were pooled for sequencing, and variation in per-sample TCR yields was attributed mainly to small differences in library volumes within the pool. From each blood RNA sample, both TCR alpha and TCR beta chains were sequenced. Peripheral blood TCR repertoire changes were tracked in vivo in alopecia patients during primary and secondary sensitization to the hapten diphenylcyclopropenone (DPC).

The library was generated by RACE. The instrument given in TCRdb is NextSeq 500. During library preparation, unique molecular identifiers were attached to individual cDNA molecules so that TCRs could be counted in a quantitative, reproducible way. In the authors' own workflow: A median of approximately 100,000 TCRs per sample was observed, with a range of about 20,000 to 750,000. The Decombinator software suite was used to annotate the V, J and CDR3 of the TCR reads. For PS versus PT1 abundance plots, all samples were subsampled to the same number of TCRs (28,000). Expanded TCRs were defined as absent before sensitization and observed at least eight times at the 2-week time point. The public reads were reprocessed in TCRdb via fastp at Q25 and MiXCR, keeping in-frame beta chains. Rows with a matching CDR3 protein are joined into one entry that keeps the most common DNA and genes. The V and J calls and clone size are TCRdb's, not the authors'. This sample holds around 45,000 distinct CDR3 sequences; about 4.1% were observed only once. The ten largest clones take up approximately 5.5% of the sample.

Broader findings and caveats from the paper: Repeated subsampling changed both the strength of the expansion versus patch-test correlation and the threshold at which that correlation became significant. No change with DPC sensitization was found in the number of TCRs above 1 in 1000 frequency, and no evidence of global repertoire structure alterations was found.

From V the trimming removes 5 bases and from J it removes 5 bases, while the gene matches leave 7 bases of the junction unaccounted for. From cysteine to phenylalanine, the CDR3 is 14 amino acids long. Only CDR3 DNA remains: 42 bases, in frame from the first base. Based on the germline V gene (reference sequence), the CDR1 and CDR2 sequences are SGHAT and FQDESV. In light of the paper, this sample's time point label describes: healthy volunteer bleed at 2 weeks. Unfractionated whole blood was collected in Tempus Blood RNA tubes, and total RNA was extracted from that blood. As TCR sequencing controls, a handful of healthy volunteers were used, with blood taken at day 0, 2 weeks and 6 weeks.

The receptor was isolated from a human donor in good health. Some clones in this sample may be carry-over from other donors' samples. The sequenced sample consisted of whole blood. The chain joins TRBV11-1 to TRBJ2-5; 8 junctional bases match TRBD1. The CDR3 has the sequence CASSLLRGPETQYF. The DNA reads TGTGCCAGCAGCCTACTCAGGGGGCCTGAGACCCAGTACTTC. Where the CDR3 stops, the reference TRBV11-1 and TRBJ2-5 genes take over; the full variable domain is EAEVAQSPRYKITEKSQAVAFWCDPISGHATLYWYRQILGQGPELLVQFQDESVVDDSQLPKDRFSAERLKGVDSTLKIQPAELGDSAMYLCASSLLRGPETQYFGPGTRLLVL.